A single sample gave rise to the 23 T cell receptor beta chains below, sequenced in a study of T cell responses to AZD1222 COVID-19 vaccine. Generated by immunoSEQ multiplex PCR, the TCRdb table keeps only in-frame clones and is missing some. The table includes 95,000 to 150,000 clones, 92% detected once. The sample was peripheral blood, taken on day 0 of AZD1222 vaccination. The receptor source for this set is an adult in good health.

This clone was detected once. The chain joins TRBV4-1 to TRBJ2-1; D remains unclear. The V end was cut by 0 bases, the J end by 9 bases, with 9 bases between. The length of the CDR3 is 13 residues. Germline values: CDR1 MGHRA, CDR2 YSYEKL. In DNA form, the CDR3 reads TGCGCCAGCAGCCAAGATGTGAGCTTTGAGCAGTTCTTC. Its translation is CASSQDVSFEQFF.

This clone appeared once. V gene TRBV20-1 combines with J gene TRBJ2-1; D gene unclear. This CDR3 has 12 amino acids. Germline assignment: CDR1 DFQATT and CDR2 SNEGSKA (reference sequence). V lost 3 bases and J 7 bases, leaving 10 bases between the germline ends. The CDR3 DNA sequence: TGCAGTGCTAGTAACAGCGTAAATGAGCAGTTCTTC. It is translated as CSASNSVNEQFF.

The gene calls are TRBV3-1 (or the pseudogene TRBV3-2) and TRBJ2-3; D is undetermined. Germline V gives CDR1 LGHDT, CDR2 YNNKEL (reference sequence). The V and J ends lost 0 bases and 0 bases respectively, with 7 bases between them. The CDR3 runs 15 residues. Here the CDR3 DNA reads TGTGCCAGCAGCCAAGAACTACGCAGCACAGATACGCAGTATTTT. The encoded protein is CASSQELRSTDTQYF.

The V and J genes are TRBV9 and TRBJ2-7; D is unresolved. Germline V gene sequence: CDR1 SGDLS, CDR2 YYNGEE. This CDR3 region has 15 residues. V was trimmed by 0 bases and J by 0 bases, leaving 10 bases between them. The DNA of the CDR3 is TGTGCCAGCAGCGTAGGGGTCGGGCCCTCCTACGAGCAGTACTTC. Amino acid sequence: CASSVGVGPSYEQYF.

V gene TRBV28 combines with J gene TRBJ2-7, with 10 bases lining up with TRBD1. Germline V gene data show CDR1 as MDHEN and CDR2 as SYDVKM. The length of the CDR3 is 16 residues. After removal of 3 bases from V and 3 bases from J, the junction contained 8 bases not matched to a gene. The CDR3 DNA sequence: TGTGCCAGCAGTTTGCGTATCGGGACAGGGGACTACGAGCAGTACTTC. Its translation: CASSLRIGTGDYEQYF.

As concerns this clone: In the same sample, other DNA sequences code for this CDR3. This sequence joins TRBV30 and TRBJ2-7; D remains ambiguous. Trimming took off 5 bases at V and 1 base at J, with 15 bases between the two ends. Germline CDR1 and CDR2: GTSNPN and SVGIG (reference sequence). The CDR3 consists of 14 residues. DNA of the CDR3: TGTGCCTGGGCTTCCAGCTCAACATCCTACGAGCAGTACTTC. Translating gives CAWASSSTSYEQYF.

The V gene is TRBV18, the J gene TRBJ1-6; D is ambiguous. Looked up from germline, CDR1 is KGHSH and CDR2 is LQKENI. Trimming left V 2 bases short and J 8 bases short, with 13 bases between. The CDR3 consists of 15 residues. This CDR3 is CASSPGPGEDSPLHF. In nucleotides, the CDR3 is TGTGCCAGCTCACCAGGACCGGGAGAGGATTCACCCCTCCACTTT.

V is TRBV6-1 and J is TRBJ1-2; 7 nucleotides line up with TRBD1. The CDR3 is made up of 15 amino acids. The V and J ends lost 1 base and 1 base, in that order; junction bases with no gene match: 3. Per the germline V gene, CDR1 is MNHNS and CDR2 is SASEGT. CDR3 region: CASSEGWDSNYGYTF. As DNA, the CDR3 is TGTGCCAGCAGTGAAGGGTGGGACAGTAACTATGGCTACACCTTC.

This rearrangement joins TRBV30 to TRBJ1-5; D is uncertain. This CDR3 is 13 amino acids long. The germline CDR1 and CDR2 sequences are GTSNPN and SVGIG (reference sequence). V lost 3 bases and J 3 bases, leaving 9 bases between the germline ends. This CDR3 is CAWSRRFNQPQHF. CDR3 sequence (DNA): TGTGCCTGGAGCAGGCGGTTCAATCAGCCCCAGCATTTT.

The V gene is TRBV9, the J gene TRBJ2-2; D gene unclear. V lost 7 bases and J lost 7, with 8 bases in between. This CDR3 comprises 11 residues. Per germline, CDR1 SGDLS and CDR2 YYNGEE. The CDR3 loop reads CASGFGGELFF. The CDR3 DNA is TGTGCCAGCGGGTTTGGCGGGGAGCTGTTTTTT. Complete variable domain (other parts from reference TRBV9 and TRBJ2-2): DSGVTQTPKHLITATGQRVTLRCSPRSGDLSVYWYQQSLDQGLQFLIQYYNGEERAKGNILERFSAQQFPDLHSELNLSSLELGDSALYFCASGFGGELFFGEGSRLTVL.

V usage is TRBV10-3 and J usage is TRBJ2-3; weak D call: TRBD2 (5 bases). Germline assignment: CDR1 ENHRY and CDR2 SYGVKD. Trimming left V 5 bases short and J 2 bases short, with 11 bases between. This CDR3 spans 14 amino acids. CDR3 DNA: TGTGCCATCAGTCCTGGAGGCCCCACAGATACGCAGTATTTT. Translating it yields CAISPGGPTDTQYF.

This chain links TRBV5-4 with TRBJ2-3; the match to TRBD2 covers 13 bases. Germline values: CDR1 SGHNT, CDR2 YYREEE (reference sequence). This CDR3 comprises 15 residues. J gave up 1 base and V 4 bases, and 0 bases lay outside the gene matches. CDR3 DNA sequence: TGTGCCAGCAGCGGACTAGCGGGAGGCACAGATACGCAGTATTTT. It specifies CASSGLAGGTDTQYF. Looking up the rest from reference TRBV5-4 and TRBJ2-3 gives the full variable domain: ETGVTQSPTHLIKTRGQQVTLRCSSQSGHNTVSWYQQALGQGPQFIFQYYREEENGRGNFPPRFSGLQFPNYSSELNVNALELDDSALYLCASSGLAGGTDTQYFGPGTRLTVL.

The chain recombines TRBV5-4 with TRBJ1-1, with D unclear. The CDR3 sequence is 13 residues long. In germline, CDR1 is SGHNT, CDR2 YYREEE (reference sequence). Trimming pared 0 bases from V and 0 bases from J, leaving 3 bases between. The CDR3: CASSLGLNTEAFF. The CDR3 DNA follows: TGTGCCAGCAGCTTGGGTCTGAACACTGAAGCTTTCTTT.

This chain links TRBV5-5 with TRBJ2-7; 9 nucleotides line up with TRBD2. V dropped 0 bases and J dropped 1; count of bases not matched to a gene: 2. CDR3 length equals 15 residues. The germline gives CDR1 SGHKS, CDR2 YYEKEE (reference sequence). CDR3 protein: CASSLASGASYEQYF. Here the CDR3 DNA reads TGTGCCAGCAGCTTGGCTAGCGGGGCATCCTACGAGCAGTACTTC.

This chain uses TRBV4-2 with TRBJ2-1; TRBD1 is a possible D gene (6 bases). CDR3 size: 20 residues. Germline V gene sequence: CDR1 LGHNA, CDR2 YNFKEQ. V was shortened by 0 bases and J by 14 bases, with 35 bases between the two germline ends. DNA for the CDR3: TGTGCCAGCAGCCAAGAACAGAACAGGGCCTACTACCCTATACCCTACCCTAAGTTCTTC. Protein product: CASSQEQNRAYYPIPYPKFF.

The V call is TRBV3-1 (or the pseudogene TRBV3-2), the J call TRBJ1-3, with 7 bases that match TRBD1. V lost 2 bases and J lost 2; bases outside the gene matches: 0. CDR1 and CDR2 from the germline V gene are LGHDT and YNNKEL (reference sequence). The CDR3 is 14 residues long. In DNA, the CDR3 is TGTGCCAGCAGCCAACAGGGGGCTGGAAACACCATATATTTT. Residues: CASSQQGAGNTIYF.

This chain joins TRBV18 and TRBJ2-1, with D possibly TRBD2 on 6 matching bases. Germline loops: CDR1 KGHSH, CDR2 LQKENI. The CDR3 consists of 15 residues. Between the trimmed V and J ends, which lost 6 bases and 6 bases, there was a span of 18 bases. The CDR3 bases are TGTGCCAGCTCGCAAGTCGGGGGAGGTCTCAATGAGCAGTTCTTC. Amino acid sequence: CASSQVGGGLNEQFF.

The V and J genes are TRBV19 and TRBJ1-5, with 9 bases matching TRBD1. The CDR3 length is 15 residues. CDR1 is LNHDA and CDR2 is SQIVND in the germline V gene (reference sequence). V was pared by 5 bases and J by 1 base, with 3 bases of the junction left unmatched. The CDR3 protein is CASSYRGQSNQPQHF. Written as DNA, the CDR3 is TGTGCCAGTAGTTACAGGGGGCAAAGCAATCAGCCCCAGCATTTT.

This clone came up once. The rearrangement links TRBV4-1 to TRBJ2-2; no definite D call. V lost 4 bases to trimming and J lost 4 bases, with 10 bases between them. CDR1 and CDR2 from the germline V gene are MGHRA and YSYEKL. The CDR3 has 14 residues. CDR3: CASSLSGFTGELFF. The CDR3 DNA reads as TGCGCCAGCAGCCTATCCGGGTTCACCGGGGAGCTGTTTTTT.

This clone has just one count. This chain uses TRBV29-1 with TRBJ1-1; no definite D call. The CDR3 has 12 residues. V was clipped by 7 bases and J by 1 base, with 10 bases between them. Germline loops: CDR1 SQVTM, CDR2 ANQGSEA. CDR3 in DNA: TGCAGCGGAACAGCGGCGAACACTGAAGCTTTCTTT. Translated, it gives CSGTAANTEAFF.

The chain links TRBV3-1 (or the pseudogene TRBV3-2) to TRBJ2-7; TRBD2 agrees at 8 bases. Losses at the gene ends were 0 bases for V and 5 bases for J; bases not matched to a gene: 12. The CDR3 contains 17 residues. CDR1 and CDR2 from the germline V gene are LGHDT and YNNKEL (reference sequence). Here the CDR3 reads CASSQDTSGNEGDEQYF. CDR3 DNA sequence: TGTGCCAGCAGCCAAGACACTAGCGGAAACGAGGGGGACGAGCAGTACTTC.

The V and J genes are TRBV13 and TRBJ1-2; possible D gene TRBD1, 6 bases. This CDR3 comprises 13 residues. Germline CDR1 and CDR2: PRHDT and FYEKMQ (reference sequence). The V and J ends lost 5 bases and 8 bases respectively, with 15 bases between them. CDR3 in amino acids: CASSGRQVWGYTF. Written as DNA, the CDR3 is TGTGCCAGCAGCGGACGACAGGTTTGGGGCTACACCTTC.

This clone was detected once. CDR3 sequence (DNA): TGTGCCAGCAGCGTCCAGGGGCTTATTGAAGCTTTCTTT. It encodes CASSVQGLIEAFF. V usage is TRBV2 and J usage is TRBJ1-1; possibly TRBD1 for D (6 bases). Germline values: CDR1 SNHLY, CDR2 FYNNEI. CDR3 length: 13 amino acids. Between the trimmed V and J ends, which lost 6 bases and 7 bases, there was a span of 15 bases. The complete variable domain, with remaining parts taken from reference TRBV2 and TRBJ1-1, reads EPEVTQTPSHQVTQMGQEVILRCVPISNHLYFYWYRQILGQKVEFLVSFYNNEISEKSEIFDDQFSVERPDGSNFTLKIRSTKLEDSAMYFCASSVQGLIEAFFGQGTRLTVV.